The sequence of this T cell receptor (beta chain) was determined in a study of CD8 T cells in ankylosing spondylitis. The CDR3 is 13 residues long. In germline, CDR1 is MDHEN, CDR2 SYDVKM. The germline V and J ends were trimmed by 10 bases and 7 bases, with 20 bases remaining between them. In regard to this clonotype: Its antigen is currently unknown.

Overall study results and limits: Typical of ankylosing spondylitis blood, it appeared, was a TCR beta motif of eight highly homologous variants. A CD8+ phenotype characterized the disease-linked clones, which were relatively rare in peripheral blood.

Quantitative 5'-RACE was performed with molecular barcodes, and it yielded the TCR beta libraries. TCRdb reprocessed the 5' RACE reads with MiXCR, giving one entry per CDR3 protein. The table lists 250,000 to 400,000 distinct CDR3 sequences, around a tenth of them singletons. This chain connects TRBV28 to TRBJ2-7, with D possibly matching TRBD1 (7 bases). This receptor was identified in a female donor with ankylosing spondylitis or in good health (not recorded which). The sample consisted of blood, either unsorted or a sorted T cell fraction (not recorded which). DNA of the CDR3: TGTGCCACCACCAGACAGGGAGGAGGGGAGCAGTACTTC. This codes for CATTRQGGGEQYF.